This TCR beta chain was profiled in a study of T cells in Graves' hyperthyroidism and ophthalmopathy. Enrolled ophthalmopathy patients presented with a Clinical Activity Score of at least 3, a NOSPECS grade of at least 4, and disease duration under 3 months. The CDR3 is 17 amino acids. Germline CDR1 and CDR2: MNHEY and SVGEGT. Trimming took 1 base from V and 2 from J; bases not matched to a gene: 5. In regard to this clonotype: Its cognate antigen is unknown.

Study conclusions and caveats: Most expanded thyroid clonotypes above 0.001 recurred in blood.

What was amplified from RNA transcripts were TCR beta CDR3 regions. An initial round of RT-PCR targeting the TCR CDR3 relied on the HTBI primer set. TCRdb re-analysed the multiplex PCR reads in MiXCR, keeping a single row per CDR3 protein. The sample contains hundreds of thousands of distinct CDR3 sequences, about 20% of which appear only once. Sequencing was performed on blood. The chain recombines TRBV6-2 or TRBV6-3 with TRBJ2-3, with TRBD2 matching over 11 bases. The receptor was derived from a man under 40 with Graves' ophthalmopathy. The CDR3, as DNA: TGTGCCAGCAGTTACTACTTAGCGGGAGGGCTCACAGATACGCAGTATTTT. Protein product: CASSYYLAGGLTDTQYF.